This record looks at one T cell receptor (beta chain) sequence and its context. The entry originates in a study of blood T cells in healthy people across ages. Germline-derived CDR1 and CDR2 are MGHRA and YSYEKL. There are 15 residues in the CDR3. V lost 0 bases and J 0 bases, leaving 9 bases between the germline ends. Sample-barcoded 5' priming and a J-beta primer mix drove a second PCR of roughly 7 to 11 cycles. TCRdb processed the 5' RACE reads anew with MiXCR; each CDR3 protein has one entry. The data contain 1.5 million to 2 million distinct CDR3 sequences, around half of them singletons. This TCR derives from a woman in her forties in good health. The gene calls are TRBV4-1 and TRBJ2-7; D possibly corresponds to TRBD1 (5 bases). The sequencing input was blood. This CDR3 is CASSQDTGPSYEQYF. The CDR3 DNA is TGCGCCAGCAGCCAAGATACAGGACCCTCCTACGAGCAGTACTTC.